Described below is a single T cell receptor beta chain sequence and its context. The protocol was immunoSEQ multiplex PCR, while the TCRdb copy is restricted to in-frame clones and leaves out a portion. The sample carries some 260,000 clones, 90% recorded once. This entry belongs to a study of cytomegalovirus exposure and HLA in healthy donors. Germline loops: CDR1 MDHEN, CDR2 SYDVKM. The length of the CDR3 is 15 residues. The ends lost 5 bases at V and 4 bases at J; junction bases unmatched: 5. Sequencing used PBMCs. The TCR comes from a woman aged 25 to 39 in good health and CMV-seronegative. The rearrangement links TRBV28 to TRBJ2-2; 9 positions match TRBD1. In DNA, the CDR3 is TGTGCCAGCAGTAGGGGACAGGGATTCACCGGGGAGCTGTTTTTT. It codes for CASSRGQGFTGELFF.